This T cell receptor beta chain was recovered during a study of T cell responses to AZD1222 COVID-19 vaccine. Germline CDR1 SGHAT, CDR2 FQNNGV. With V trimmed by 5 bases and J by 4 bases, 7 bases remained unmatched. CDR3 length: 14 amino acids. The method was immunoSEQ multiplex PCR; TCRdb's version includes in-frame clones alone and lacks a portion of them. In the table there are 95,000 to 110,000 clones, over 80% of which are singletons. Sequences were derived from peripheral blood, sampled 28 days after the second AZD1222 dose. The V and J genes are TRBV11-2 and TRBJ1-2; 7 positions agree with TRBD1. This clonotype originated in an adult who received the AZD1222 COVID-19 vaccine. In nucleotides, the CDR3 is TGTGCCAGCAGCCGCCCGGGACAGATCTATGGCTACACCTTC. Translating gives CASSRPGQIYGYTF.